This TCR beta chain came from a study of blood T cell repertoires in COVID-19. Study-level information: Both acute and convalescent COVID-19 samples were obtained from the United States, Italy and Spain. PBMCs, B-cell-depleted T cells, or T cells were the source of the cDNA or gDNA that made up the material.

Trimming removed 7 bases from V and 2 bases from J; junction bases left unmatched: 6. This CDR3 is built from 15 residues. Germline V lookup: CDR1 SNHLY, CDR2 FYNNEI. Sequenced by immunoSEQ multiplex PCR; TCRdb stores in-frame clones only, minus some. The table lists some 80,000 clones, about 86% of them singletons. The specimen was peripheral blood. The rearrangement joins TRBV2 to TRBJ2-3, with TRBD1 identical over 10 bases. This sequence originates from a woman over 75 in a cohort sampled during active or convalescent COVID-19. The chain's CDR3 is CASTRQGASTDTQYF. The CDR3 DNA reads as TGTGCCAGCACCCGACAGGGGGCTTCCACAGATACGCAGTATTTT.